The rows below give T cell receptor beta chains drawn from one sample of a study of cytomegalovirus exposure and HLA in healthy donors. TCRdb's copy holds only in-frame clones and misses some; the assay was immunoSEQ multiplex PCR. The table has 170,000 or so clones, more than 60% seen once. Sequenced input: PBMCs. Receptors were obtained from a woman in her fifties or sixties in good health and CMV-seropositive. CDR3s include the opening cysteine and the closing phenylalanine or tryptophan. The order of the fields is J gene, D gene, V gene, clone size, CDR3 DNA, CDR3 protein. A D gene is named only where the DNA matches it firmly. Only part of the rows carry a size: once, few, many, or a class if the clone is expanded.

J gene: TRBJ1-3; D gene: TRBD1; V gene: TRBV15; clone size: -; CDR3 DNA: TGTGCCACCAGCTTGAGAACAGGGGGTAGCGGAAACACCATATATTTT; CDR3 protein: CATSLRTGGSGNTIYF
J gene: TRBJ2-2; D gene: -; V gene: TRBV9; clone size: -; CDR3 DNA: TGTGCCAGCAGCGTAGAATGGCACGGCGGCGGGGAGCTGTTTTTT; CDR3 protein: CASSVEWHGGGELFF
J gene: TRBJ1-1; D gene: -; V gene: TRBV5-1; clone size: -; CDR3 DNA: TGCGCCAGCAGCCCAGCCAGGGGGAACACTGAAGCTTTCTTT; CDR3 protein: CASSPARGNTEAFF
J gene: TRBJ2-5; D gene: -; V gene: TRBV5-1; clone size: -; CDR3 DNA: TGCGCCAGCAGCCCAATGGAGGGGTCCCAAGAGACCCAGTACTTC; CDR3 protein: CASSPMEGSQETQYF
J gene: TRBJ2-3; D gene: -; V gene: TRBV28; clone size: -; CDR3 DNA: TGTGCCAGCATCTCCCCCGCCACGGGGCAGTATTTT; CDR3 protein: CASISPATGQYF
J gene: TRBJ2-7; D gene: -; V gene: TRBV6-1; clone size: -; CDR3 DNA: TGTGCCAGCAGTGAAAACAGAAACCCCTACGAGCAGTACTTC; CDR3 protein: CASSENRNPYEQYF
J gene: TRBJ2-5; D gene: TRBD2; V gene: TRBV6-1; clone size: once; CDR3 DNA: TGTGCCAGCAGTGAAGCGATTAGCGGGGAGGGGGAGACCCAGTACTTC; CDR3 protein: CASSEAISGEGETQYF
J gene: TRBJ2-1; D gene: -; V gene: TRBV5-1; clone size: -; CDR3 DNA: TGCGCCAGCAGCTTGATAACAGATCCCTCCAATGAGCAGTTCTTC; CDR3 protein: CASSLITDPSNEQFF
J gene: TRBJ2-7; D gene: TRBD2; V gene: TRBV6-5; clone size: -; CDR3 DNA: TGTGCCAGCAGTAGCGGGAGGCCGCCCTACGAGCAGTACTTC; CDR3 protein: CASSSGRPPYEQYF
J gene: TRBJ1-5; D gene: -; V gene: TRBV7-9; clone size: -; CDR3 DNA: TGTGCCAGCAGCTTGTCAGGGAATCAGCCCCAGCATTTT; CDR3 protein: CASSLSGNQPQHF
J gene: TRBJ2-2; D gene: -; V gene: TRBV5-1; clone size: -; CDR3 DNA: TGCGCCAGCAGCTTGGAGGGGGGGCACACCGGGGAGCTGTTTTTT; CDR3 protein: CASSLEGGHTGELFF
J gene: TRBJ2-5; D gene: TRBD2; V gene: TRBV7-8; clone size: -; CDR3 DNA: TGTGCCAGCAGCTTAAGACTGGTTGCGGGGGGCGGTGAGACCCAGTACTTC; CDR3 protein: CASSLRLVAGGGETQYF
J gene: TRBJ2-5; D gene: TRBD1; V gene: TRBV6-5; clone size: -; CDR3 DNA: TGTGCCAGCAGTTACTCGACCGACAGGGGCCAAGAGACCCAGTACTTC; CDR3 protein: CASSYSTDRGQETQYF
J gene: TRBJ1-1; D gene: -; V gene: TRBV2; clone size: -; CDR3 DNA: TGTGCCAGCAGTCGACGCGGTAGACAGGAAAATGAAGCTTTCTTT; CDR3 protein: CASSRRGRQENEAFF
J gene: TRBJ1-2; D gene: -; V gene: TRBV7-9; clone size: -; CDR3 DNA: TGTGCCAGCAGCCGAACCTCCGGAGACTATGGCTACACCTTC; CDR3 protein: CASSRTSGDYGYTF
J gene: TRBJ2-5; D gene: TRBD2; V gene: TRBV6-1; clone size: -; CDR3 DNA: TGTGCCAGCAGTCCGGACGGAAGCGGGGGGACCCAGTACTTC; CDR3 protein: CASSPDGSGGTQYF
J gene: TRBJ1-3; D gene: TRBD1; V gene: TRBV6-1; clone size: -; CDR3 DNA: TGTGCCAGCAGGTACAGGGGAGCCTCGGACACCATATATTTT; CDR3 protein: CASRYRGASDTIYF
J gene: TRBJ1-6; D gene: TRBD1; V gene: TRBV15; clone size: -; CDR3 DNA: TGTGCCACCAGCAGATCTATCCTGTCAGGGGGGTCACCCCTCCACTTT; CDR3 protein: CATSRSILSGGSPLHF
J gene: TRBJ2-7; D gene: TRBD1; V gene: TRBV5-6; clone size: -; CDR3 DNA: TGTGCCAGCAGCTTGTGGACAGGGGTGTACGAGCAGTACTTC; CDR3 protein: CASSLWTGVYEQYF
J gene: TRBJ2-7; D gene: TRBD1; V gene: TRBV28; clone size: once; CDR3 DNA: TGTGCCAGCAGTCCCCGGGACAGGGGGCCCTACGAGCAGTACTTC; CDR3 protein: CASSPRDRGPYEQYF
J gene: TRBJ1-3; D gene: TRBD1; V gene: TRBV25-1; clone size: -; CDR3 DNA: TGTGCCAGCAGTGCATTGCAGGGGGCCACTGGAAACACCATATATTTT; CDR3 protein: CASSALQGATGNTIYF
J gene: TRBJ1-2; D gene: TRBD1; V gene: TRBV6-5; clone size: -; CDR3 DNA: TGTGCCAGCAGAGCGGGACAGGGCGGAAACTATGGCTACACCTTC; CDR3 protein: CASRAGQGGNYGYTF
J gene: TRBJ2-7; D gene: -; V gene: TRBV5-4; clone size: -; CDR3 DNA: TGTGCCAGCAGTCCGGACTCGCCCTCCTACGAGCAGTACTTC; CDR3 protein: CASSPDSPSYEQYF
J gene: TRBJ1-2; D gene: TRBD1; V gene: TRBV28; clone size: -; CDR3 DNA: TGTGCCAGCAGTTTATTCTACAACAGGGGCCTGAACTATGGCTACACCTTC; CDR3 protein: CASSLFYNRGLNYGYTF
J gene: TRBJ2-5; D gene: -; V gene: TRBV19; clone size: -; CDR3 DNA: TGTGCCAGTAGTATGGCCCAGGTCCAAGAGACCCAGTACTTC; CDR3 protein: CASSMAQVQETQYF
J gene: TRBJ2-6; D gene: -; V gene: TRBV4-2; clone size: -; CDR3 DNA: TGTGCCAGCAGCCAAGATCAGATCTCACACGTCCTGACTTTC; CDR3 protein: CASSQDQISHVLTF
J gene: TRBJ2-3; D gene: TRBD1; V gene: TRBV4-1; clone size: -; CDR3 DNA: TGCGCCAGCAGCCGGGGGACAGGGATGTGGGATACGCAGTATTTT; CDR3 protein: CASSRGTGMWDTQYF
J gene: TRBJ2-7; D gene: -; V gene: TRBV9; clone size: -; CDR3 DNA: TGTGCCAGCAGCGTAGCCCCTAGTCGGAACGAGCAGTACTTC; CDR3 protein: CASSVAPSRNEQYF
J gene: TRBJ1-6; D gene: TRBD1; V gene: TRBV5-5; clone size: once; CDR3 DNA: TGTGCCAGCAGCAAGGGGACAGCGCTTCATATAAAGGATTCACCCCTCCACTTT; CDR3 protein: CASSKGTALHIKDSPLHF
J gene: TRBJ1-2; D gene: -; V gene: TRBV10-3; clone size: -; CDR3 DNA: TGTGCCATCAGTGAGTCGGCAGGGGTTGGCTACACCTTC; CDR3 protein: CAISESAGVGYTF
J gene: TRBJ2-7; D gene: -; V gene: TRBV6-4; clone size: -; CDR3 DNA: TGTGCCAGCAAGGACAGCTACGAGCAGTACTTC; CDR3 protein: CASKDSYEQYF
J gene: TRBJ2-2; D gene: -; V gene: TRBV30; clone size: once; CDR3 DNA: TGTGCCTGGGGAAGGCGGGCCGGGGAGCTGTTTTTT; CDR3 protein: CAWGRRAGELFF
J gene: TRBJ1-6; D gene: TRBD1; V gene: TRBV11-3; clone size: -; CDR3 DNA: TGTGCCAGCAGCTTAGGGACAGGGTCCTATAATTCACCCCTCCACTTT; CDR3 protein: CASSLGTGSYNSPLHF
J gene: TRBJ1-6; D gene: TRBD1; V gene: TRBV7-2; clone size: -; CDR3 DNA: TGTGCCAGCAGCCCCAGGACAGGGATAATATCACCCCTCCACTTT; CDR3 protein: CASSPRTGIISPLHF
J gene: TRBJ2-5; D gene: TRBD2; V gene: TRBV19; clone size: few; CDR3 DNA: TGTGCCAGTAGTATGGGAGGGTCTAGCGGGGGGCAAGAGACCCAGTACTTC; CDR3 protein: CASSMGGSSGGQETQYF
J gene: TRBJ2-7; D gene: -; V gene: TRBV30; clone size: -; CDR3 DNA: TGTGCCTGGAGTGGACAGTACGAGCAGTACTTC; CDR3 protein: CAWSGQYEQYF
J gene: TRBJ2-7; D gene: -; V gene: TRBV29-1; clone size: once; CDR3 DNA: TGCAGCGTGTACAGACCCAACGAGCAGTACTTC; CDR3 protein: CSVYRPNEQYF
J gene: TRBJ2-6; D gene: -; V gene: TRBV18; clone size: -; CDR3 DNA: TGTGCCAGCTCTCCATCGCAGGGTACTGGGGCCAACGTCCTGACTTTC; CDR3 protein: CASSPSQGTGANVLTF
J gene: TRBJ2-3; D gene: -; V gene: TRBV4-3; clone size: -; CDR3 DNA: TGCGCCAGCAGCCAAGATTCAGCGGTTTCAGGCACAGATACGCAGTATTTT; CDR3 protein: CASSQDSAVSGTDTQYF
J gene: TRBJ2-3; D gene: TRBD2; V gene: TRBV28; clone size: few; CDR3 DNA: TGTGCCAGCAGCCTTATCCGACTAGCGGGGGGCACAGATACGCAGTATTTT; CDR3 protein: CASSLIRLAGGTDTQYF
J gene: TRBJ1-3; D gene: TRBD1; V gene: TRBV15; clone size: -; CDR3 DNA: TGTGCCACCAGCAGAGATCCGACAGGGGGAGGAAACACCATATATTTT; CDR3 protein: CATSRDPTGGGNTIYF
J gene: TRBJ2-5; D gene: TRBD1; V gene: TRBV29-1; clone size: -; CDR3 DNA: TGCAGCGTTGTGGGCAGGGGGCAAGAGACCCAGTACTTC; CDR3 protein: CSVVGRGQETQYF
J gene: TRBJ2-1; D gene: TRBD2; V gene: TRBV9; clone size: -; CDR3 DNA: TGTGCCAGCAGCGTAGGGGGACTAGGCAATGAGCAGTTCTTC; CDR3 protein: CASSVGGLGNEQFF